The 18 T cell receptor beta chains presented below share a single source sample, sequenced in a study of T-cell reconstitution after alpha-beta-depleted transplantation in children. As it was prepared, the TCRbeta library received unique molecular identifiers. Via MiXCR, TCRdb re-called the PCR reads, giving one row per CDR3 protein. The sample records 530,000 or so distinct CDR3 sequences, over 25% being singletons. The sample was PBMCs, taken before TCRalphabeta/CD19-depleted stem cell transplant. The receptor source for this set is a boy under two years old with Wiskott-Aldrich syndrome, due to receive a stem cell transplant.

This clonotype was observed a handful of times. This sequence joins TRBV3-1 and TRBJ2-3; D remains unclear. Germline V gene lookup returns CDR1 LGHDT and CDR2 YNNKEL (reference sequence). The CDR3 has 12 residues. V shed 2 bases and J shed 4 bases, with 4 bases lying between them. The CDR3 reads CASSQTADTQYF. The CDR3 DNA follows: TGTGCCAGCAGCCAAACAGCAGATACGCAGTATTTT.

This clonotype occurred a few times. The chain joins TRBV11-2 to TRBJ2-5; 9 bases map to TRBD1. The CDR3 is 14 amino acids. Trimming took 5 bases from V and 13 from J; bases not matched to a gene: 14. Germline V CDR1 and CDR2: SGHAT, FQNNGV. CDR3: CASSTRQGGSRPYF. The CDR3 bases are TGTGCCAGCAGCACGCGACAGGGGGGATCGCGCCCGTACTTC.

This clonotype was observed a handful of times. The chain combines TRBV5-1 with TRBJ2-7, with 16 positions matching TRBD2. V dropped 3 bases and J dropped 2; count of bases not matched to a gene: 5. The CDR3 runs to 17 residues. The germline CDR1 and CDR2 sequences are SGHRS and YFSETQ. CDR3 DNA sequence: TGCGCCAGCAGCTCCGGGACTAGCGGGAGGGTAGCCTACGAGCAGTACTTC. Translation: CASSSGTSGRVAYEQYF.

CDR3 nucleotides: TGCAGCGTTGTAGTGTTAGCGGGCAATGAGCAGTTCTTC. Translating gives CSVVVLAGNEQFF. The chain is built from TRBV29-1 and TRBJ2-1; TRBD2 matches at 7 bases. CDR3 size: 13 residues. Unmatched junction bases numbered 6, after V lost 4 bases and J lost 6 bases. CDR1 SQVTM and CDR2 ANQGSEA come from the germline V gene.

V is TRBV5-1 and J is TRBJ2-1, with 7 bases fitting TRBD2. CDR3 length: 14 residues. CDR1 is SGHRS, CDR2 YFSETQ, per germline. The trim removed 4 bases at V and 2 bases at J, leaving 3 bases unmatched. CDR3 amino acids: CASSRDYTYNEQFF. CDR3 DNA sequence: TGCGCCAGCAGCCGGGACTACACCTACAATGAGCAGTTCTTC.

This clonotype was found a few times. The CDR3 DNA reads TGCGCCAGCAGCTTGTCAGGCGGGAGTGACACCGGGGAGCTGTTTTTT. Amino acid sequence: CASSLSGGSDTGELFF. V is TRBV5-1 and J is TRBJ2-2; 7 positions agree with TRBD2. Unmatched junction bases numbered 6, after V lost 1 base and J lost 3 bases. This CDR3 has 16 residues. Germline values: CDR1 SGHRS, CDR2 YFSETQ.

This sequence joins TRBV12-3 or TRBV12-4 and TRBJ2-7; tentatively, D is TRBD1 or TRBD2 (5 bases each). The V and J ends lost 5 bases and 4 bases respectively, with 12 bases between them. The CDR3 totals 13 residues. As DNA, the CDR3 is TGTGCCAGCAGTCGGGGCGAGGAGTACGAGCAGTACTTC. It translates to CASSRGEEYEQYF.

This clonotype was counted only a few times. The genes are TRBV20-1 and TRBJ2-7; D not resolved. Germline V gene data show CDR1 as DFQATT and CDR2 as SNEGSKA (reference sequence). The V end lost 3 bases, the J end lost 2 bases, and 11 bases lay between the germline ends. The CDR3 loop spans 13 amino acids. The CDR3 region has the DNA TGCAGTGCTAGTAGTAGATCCACCTACGAGCAGTACTTC. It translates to CSASSRSTYEQYF.

CDR3 DNA sequence: TGTGCCATCAGTATCTTGGGACAGGCATCCTACGAGCAGTACTTC. Its protein is CAISILGQASYEQYF. The chain combines TRBV10-3 with TRBJ2-7; 8 bases fit TRBD1. CDR1 ENHRY and CDR2 SYGVKD come from the germline V gene. Trimming took 5 bases from V and 1 from J; bases not matched to a gene: 7. The CDR3 consists of 15 residues.

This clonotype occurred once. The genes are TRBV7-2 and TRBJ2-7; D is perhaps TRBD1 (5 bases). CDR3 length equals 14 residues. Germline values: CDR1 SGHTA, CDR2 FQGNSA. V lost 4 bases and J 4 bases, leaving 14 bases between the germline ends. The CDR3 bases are TGTGCCAGCAGCTATACAGGAGCTGGGTACGAGCAGTACTTC. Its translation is CASSYTGAGYEQYF.

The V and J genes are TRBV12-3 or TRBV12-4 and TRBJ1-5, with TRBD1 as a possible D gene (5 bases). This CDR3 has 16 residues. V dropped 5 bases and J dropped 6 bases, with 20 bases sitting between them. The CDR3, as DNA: TGTGCCAGCAGTGACCATGCACGGACTGGGGGTCAGCCCCAGCATTTT. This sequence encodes CASSDHARTGGQPQHF.

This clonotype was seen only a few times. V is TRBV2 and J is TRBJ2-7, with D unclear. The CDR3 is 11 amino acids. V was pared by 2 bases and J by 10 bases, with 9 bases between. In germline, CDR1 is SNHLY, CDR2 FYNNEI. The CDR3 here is CASSERAPQYF. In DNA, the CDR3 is TGTGCCAGCAGTGAAAGGGCCCCCCAGTACTTC. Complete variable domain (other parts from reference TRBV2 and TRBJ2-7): EPEVTQTPSHQVTQMGQEVILRCVPISNHLYFYWYRQILGQKVEFLVSFYNNEISEKSEIFDDQFSVERPDGSNFTLKIRSTKLEDSAMYFCASSERAPQYFGPGTRLTVT.

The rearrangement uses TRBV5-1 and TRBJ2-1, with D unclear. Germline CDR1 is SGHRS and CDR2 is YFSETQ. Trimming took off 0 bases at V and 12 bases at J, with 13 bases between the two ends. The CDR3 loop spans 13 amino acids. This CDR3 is CASSLEGPSGQFF. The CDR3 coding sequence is TGCGCCAGCAGCTTGGAGGGCCCTTCGGGGCAGTTCTTC.

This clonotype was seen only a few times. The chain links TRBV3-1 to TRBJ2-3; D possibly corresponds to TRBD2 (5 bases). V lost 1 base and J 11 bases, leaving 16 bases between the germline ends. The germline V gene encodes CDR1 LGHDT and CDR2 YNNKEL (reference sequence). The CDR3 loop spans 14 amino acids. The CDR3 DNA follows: TGTGCCAGCAGCCAAGGAACGGGGAGTGGTGGGCAGTATTTT. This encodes CASSQGTGSGGQYF.

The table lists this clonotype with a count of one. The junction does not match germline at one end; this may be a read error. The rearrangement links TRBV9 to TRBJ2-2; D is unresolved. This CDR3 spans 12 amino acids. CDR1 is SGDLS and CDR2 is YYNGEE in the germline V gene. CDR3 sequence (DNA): TGTGTCAGCAGCGTTACTTACGGGGAGCTGTTTTTT. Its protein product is CVSSVTYGELFF.

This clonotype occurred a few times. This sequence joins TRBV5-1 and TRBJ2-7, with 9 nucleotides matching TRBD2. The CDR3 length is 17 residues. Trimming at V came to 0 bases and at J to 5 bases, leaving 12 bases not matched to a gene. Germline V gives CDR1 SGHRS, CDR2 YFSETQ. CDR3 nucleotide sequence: TGCGCCAGCAGCTTGGATCCGGGCGGGAGGGCCGGGGACGAGCAGTACTTC. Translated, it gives CASSLDPGGRAGDEQYF.

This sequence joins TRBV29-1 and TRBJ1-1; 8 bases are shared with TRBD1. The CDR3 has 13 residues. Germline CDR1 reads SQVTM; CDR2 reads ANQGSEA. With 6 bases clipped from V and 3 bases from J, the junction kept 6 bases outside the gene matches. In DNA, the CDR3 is TGCAGCGTGGGGACAGGTATTCACACTGAAGCTTTCTTT. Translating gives CSVGTGIHTEAFF.

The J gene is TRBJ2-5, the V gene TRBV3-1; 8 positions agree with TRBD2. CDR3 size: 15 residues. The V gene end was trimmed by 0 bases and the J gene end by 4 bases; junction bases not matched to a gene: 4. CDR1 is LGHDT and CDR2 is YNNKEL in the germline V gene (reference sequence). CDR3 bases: TGTGCCAGCAGCCAAGAAGGACTAGCCCGAGAGACCCAGTACTTC. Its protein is CASSQEGLARETQYF.